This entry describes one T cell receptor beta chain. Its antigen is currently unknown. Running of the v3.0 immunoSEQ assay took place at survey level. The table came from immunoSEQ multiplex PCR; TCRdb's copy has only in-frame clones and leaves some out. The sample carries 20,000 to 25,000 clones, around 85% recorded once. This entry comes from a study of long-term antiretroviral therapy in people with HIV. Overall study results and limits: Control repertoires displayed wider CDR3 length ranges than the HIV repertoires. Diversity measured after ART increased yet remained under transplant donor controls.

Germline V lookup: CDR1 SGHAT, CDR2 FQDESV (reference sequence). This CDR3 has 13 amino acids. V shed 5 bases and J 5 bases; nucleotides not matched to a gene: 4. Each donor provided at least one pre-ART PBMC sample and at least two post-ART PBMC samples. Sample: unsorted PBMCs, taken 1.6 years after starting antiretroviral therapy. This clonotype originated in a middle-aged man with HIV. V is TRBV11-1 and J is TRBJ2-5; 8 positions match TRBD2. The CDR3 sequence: CASSPGLAETQYF. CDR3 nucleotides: TGTGCCAGCAGCCCCGGACTAGCCGAGACCCAGTACTTC.